Sequencing of this T cell receptor (beta chain) was carried out in a study of cytomegalovirus exposure and HLA in healthy donors. Study summary: Previous work identified 120 million or so unique TCR beta sequences from around 200 million T cells. From HLA-typed donors, an early data release held around 80 million unique TCRs. Study-level points and caveats: Later work associated around 18,000 TCR beta sequences with HLA alleles at 0.05 false discovery rate.

CDR1 is SGHRS, CDR2 YFSETQ, per germline. Trimming took 5 bases from V and 4 from J; bases not matched to a gene: 4. The CDR3 runs to 14 residues. Healthy bone marrow donors made up the cohort. PCR amplification relied on 60 Vbeta primers (plus 13 Jbeta primers). Only in-frame clones appear in the TCRdb table, and some are missing; sequencing was by immunoSEQ multiplex PCR. Of about 130,000 clones listed, 74% are singletons. Comment on this clone: Its antigen is unidentified.

The chain is built from TRBV5-1 and TRBJ2-1; 9 bases agree with TRBD2. The specimen was PBMCs. The source of this sequence is a woman aged 45-59 years in good health and CMV-seropositive. The DNA for the CDR3 is TGCGCCAGCAGTCCGGGACTAGCTTACAATGAGCAGTTCTTC. Translation: CASSPGLAYNEQFF. The variable domain in full, with the rest retrieved from reference TRBV5-1 and TRBJ2-1, is KAGVTQTPRYLIKTRGQQVTLSCSPISGHRSVSWYQQTPGQGLQFLFEYFSETQRNKGNFPGRFSGRQFSNSRSEMNVSTLELGDSALYLCASSPGLAYNEQFFGPGTRLTVL.